This TCR beta chain was captured in a study of blood T cell repertoires in COVID-19. Across the study: COVID-19 samples from acute and convalescent phases originated in the United States, Italy and Spain. PBMCs, B-cell-depleted T cells, or T cells provided the cDNA or gDNA that made up the material.

Assay: immunoSEQ multiplex PCR; the TCRdb copy retains only in-frame clones and omits some. This table has roughly 180,000 clones, approximately 90% appearing once. Participants' own reports of clinical history determined their cohort assignment. Sequenced sample: PBMCs or T cells enriched from blood (not recorded which). This clonotype was obtained from a woman aged 25 to 45 who had recovered from COVID-19.

The CDR3 reads CATSDPSGVDGYTF. The CDR3 nucleotides read TGTGCCACCAGTGATCCCTCAGGGGTCGATGGCTACACCTTC. This chain joins TRBV24-1 and TRBJ1-2; TRBD1 might be the D (6 bases). V lost 3 bases and J lost 6, with 13 bases in between. Per germline, CDR1 KGHDR and CDR2 SFDVKD. The CDR3 contains 14 residues.